These T cell receptor beta chains were read from a single sample in a study of T cell repertoires in cytomegalovirus infection. Antigens for these TCRs are unknown. TCRdb called the reads again in MiXCR, with one record for every CDR3 protein. This table has hundreds of thousands of distinct CDR3 sequences, about 33% appearing once. The starting material was cultured PBMCs, obtained from culture after CMV antigen stimulation. Receptor source: a human donor in good health (CMV status not recorded). Some clones in this sample may be carry-over from other donors' samples. Each CDR3 is given with its conserved first and last residue. Each record gives: V gene, clone size, CDR3 protein. The listing skips clone size in some rows; elsewhere it reads once, few, many or a size class.

TRBV18 | . | CASSPRDQGRYEQYF
TRBV6-1 | few | CASSRTSGFSTDTQYF
TRBV12-3/TRBV12-4 | few | CASTDRGRGNTEAFF
TRBV6-2/TRBV6-3 | . | CASSYNRPRQFF
TRBV7-9 | . | CASSVGPRGTDTQYF
TRBV6-1 | few | CASSNVNRNTEAFF
TRBV12-3/TRBV12-4 | few | CASSLVGRGNGYTF
TRBV7-4 | few | CASSLGERVLFF
TRBV2 | . | CASRAPGLAEGADTQYF
TRBV28 | . | CASSTKGQGTHLFDQPQHF
TRBV5-1 | few | CASSWDITDTQYF
TRBV6-1 | . | CASSDWLGAYEQYF
TRBV12-5 | few | CASGLADRAQGYNEQFF
TRBV7-2 | few | CASSFRGTGVSGELFF
TRBV6-6 | . | CASSYGATNTEAFF
TRBV4-1 | . | CASRPGTGVDGELFF
TRBV19 | . | CASSVSNTEAFF
TRBV19 | few | CASSIRDSYSYEQYF
TRBV7-4 | . | CASSHAWDLSREQYF
TRBV11-1 | . | CASSASGGETDTQYF
TRBV2 | . | CASSEALARSDTQYF
TRBV6-2/TRBV6-3 | . | CASSYVGVAKNIQYF
TRBV20-1 | . | CSARGRSNTEAFF
TRBV20-1 | . | CSARDRRGLPYTEAFF
TRBV20-1 | . | CSASSGRVSYEQYF
TRBV20-1 | . | CSASSRPDTEAFF
TRBV7-6 | . | CASSLGPSVKETQYF
TRBV7-2 | . | CASSLKAGAQYF
TRBV6-2/TRBV6-3 | . | CASSSLSGALLPDTQYF
TRBV19 | few | CASSRGPSTDTQYF
TRBV5-4 | . | CASSPWSTDTQYF
TRBV12-3/TRBV12-4 | many | CASSRGAGELFF
TRBV12-3/TRBV12-4 | . | CASRPDRGRGDTIYF
TRBV19 | . | CASSMRTLYEQYF
TRBV19 | . | CASSDTADTQYF
TRBV20-1 | few | CSASLLAAHYNEQFF
TRBV7-2 | many | CASSLRGLSGNTIYF
TRBV15 | few | CATSRGPADTQYF
TRBV5-1 | few | CASSLGQGRYEQYF
TRBV7-2 | many | CASSLGADATNEKLFF
TRBV12-3/TRBV12-4 | . | CASRAWTSGSGDTQYF
TRBV7-2 | . | CASSPISGSSYNEQFF
TRBV12-3/TRBV12-4 | . | CANSLDVSTDTQYF
TRBV7-2 | few | CASTLSGYNEQFF
TRBV7-6 | many | CASSPLAGGVNEQYF
TRBV7-6 | . | CASSQASDEQFF
TRBV7-9 | many | CASRLTPTDTQYF